Below are 17 T cell receptor beta chains sequenced from a single sample in a study of blood T cell repertoires in COVID-19 (dated by TCRdb to 2018 to 2021). Library preparation used the immunoSEQ multiplex PCR assay. TCRdb limited this immuneACCESS table to in-frame rearrangements with V and J called. A share of clones is missing; checked studies link under half to unresolved V genes, and the rest is unexplained. Recorded for this sample are around 150,000 clones; about four fifths of them occurred a single time. Approximately 3% of the sample comes from the top ten. The sequencing input was PBMCs or T cells enriched from blood (not recorded which). The receptor set was obtained from a woman in her fifties or sixties who had recovered from COVID-19.

The chain carries TRBV7-2 and TRBJ1-5; no firm D call. Germline V gives CDR1 SGHTA, CDR2 FQGNSA. The germline V and J ends were trimmed by 0 bases and 1 base, with 7 bases remaining between them. This CDR3 has 15 amino acids. The CDR3 region has the DNA TGTGCCAGCAGCTTAGCGGTGACAAGCAATCAGCCCCAGCATTTT. This translates into CASSLAVTSNQPQHF.

This sequence joins TRBV30 and TRBJ2-2, with 9 bases lining up with TRBD1. Germline CDR1 and CDR2: GTSNPN and SVGIG (reference sequence). After removal of 3 bases from V and 4 bases from J, the junction contained 6 bases not matched to a gene. The CDR3 is 15 amino acids. The CDR3 reads CAWSFGTGTTGELFF. As DNA, the CDR3 is TGTGCCTGGAGCTTCGGGACAGGGACCACCGGGGAGCTGTTTTTT.

The chain uses TRBV2 and TRBJ1-4; TRBD1 aligns across 8 bases. The V gene's germline CDR1 is SNHLY and CDR2 FYNNEI. The CDR3 extends over 15 amino acids. After removal of 5 bases from V and 11 bases from J, the junction contained 13 bases not matched to a gene. The DNA for the CDR3 is TGTGCCAGCAGTCCCAACGGACAGGGTTTAGGGAAACTGTTTTTT. It is translated as CASSPNGQGLGKLFF.

About this clone itself: The same CDR3 is also encoded by other DNA sequences in this sample. The chain recombines TRBV2 with TRBJ1-1; 7 nucleotides align to TRBD1. The germline V gene encodes CDR1 SNHLY and CDR2 FYNNEI. The V gene end was trimmed by 5 bases and the J gene end by 5 bases; junction bases not matched to a gene: 2. CDR3 length: 12 residues. The CDR3 nucleotides read TGTGCCAGCAGTACACAGGGGACTGAAGCTTTCTTT. Translated, it gives CASSTQGTEAFF. The full variable domain, rest sourced from reference TRBV2 and TRBJ1-1, is EPEVTQTPSHQVTQMGQEVILRCVPISNHLYFYWYRQILGQKVEFLVSFYNNEISEKSEIFDDQFSVERPDGSNFTLKIRSTKLEDSAMYFCASSTQGTEAFFGQGTRLTVV.

The gene calls are TRBV19 and TRBJ2-2, with D perhaps TRBD2 (5 bases). CDR3 size: 19 residues. Germline V gene sequence: CDR1 LNHDA, CDR2 SQIVND (reference sequence). The V gene lost 0 bases and the J gene lost 4 bases, with 21 bases spanning the gap. CDR3 region: CASSIDPELLESGTGELFF. In DNA form, the CDR3 reads TGTGCCAGTAGTATAGATCCTGAGCTCCTCGAGAGCGGCACCGGGGAGCTGTTTTTT.

The chain joins TRBV21-1 to TRBJ2-2; the D call in the table, TRBD2, was not verified against the DNA. TRBV21-1 is a recognized pseudogene. This CDR3 is 15 amino acids long. CDR3 DNA: TGTGCCAGCAGCAAAGGGTCCGGGAGGACCGGGGAGCTGTTTTTT. Protein sequence: CASSKGSGRTGELFF.

V is TRBV19 and J is TRBJ2-1, with 8 bases matching TRBD1. The germline V gene has CDR1 LNHDA and CDR2 SQIVND (reference sequence). J was trimmed by 3 bases and V by 5 bases; bases with no gene match: 3. CDR3 length: 14 amino acids. The chain's CDR3 is CASSSDRVYNEQFF. CDR3 bases: TGTGCCAGTAGTTCGGACAGGGTCTACAATGAGCAGTTCTTC.

This chain uses TRBV19 with TRBJ1-5; D might be TRBD1 (5 bases). The length of the CDR3 is 13 residues. Germline CDR1 and CDR2: LNHDA and SQIVND (reference sequence). Trimming cost V 3 bases and J 7 bases, with 10 bases left between them. The CDR3 here is CASSMSGDQPQHF. The CDR3 coding sequence is TGTGCCAGTAGTATGTCGGGGGACCAGCCCCAGCATTTT.

The genes are TRBV27 and TRBJ2-1; D not certain. The CDR3 sequence is 13 residues long. Looked up from germline, CDR1 is MNHEY and CDR2 is SMNVEV (reference sequence). Trimming left V 3 bases short and J 3 bases short, with 6 bases between. The CDR3 loop reads CASSFGSYNEQFF. DNA for the CDR3: TGTGCCAGCAGTTTTGGCAGCTACAATGAGCAGTTCTTC.

This chain joins TRBV5-1 and TRBJ2-7, with D possibly being TRBD1 (5 bases). The CDR3 runs to 15 residues. Trimming pared 4 bases from V and 9 bases from J, leaving 23 bases between. Germline-derived CDR1 and CDR2 are SGHRS and YFSETQ. The CDR3, as DNA: TGCGCCAGCAGCGTTGGCGGAACTACACTGACAGTGCAGTACTTC. Translated: CASSVGGTTLTVQYF.

The V gene is TRBV2, the J gene TRBJ2-7; 10 bases agree with TRBD2. The CDR3 contains 17 residues. J gave up 0 bases and V 3 bases, and 8 bases lay outside the gene matches. Germline-derived CDR1 and CDR2 are SNHLY and FYNNEI. CDR3 sequence (DNA): TGTGCCAGCAGTGATCAGCTAGCGGGGGCGAACTCCTACGAGCAGTACTTC. It specifies CASSDQLAGANSYEQYF. Drawing the rest from reference TRBV2 and TRBJ2-7, the complete variable domain is EPEVTQTPSHQVTQMGQEVILRCVPISNHLYFYWYRQILGQKVEFLVSFYNNEISEKSEIFDDQFSVERPDGSNFTLKIRSTKLEDSAMYFCASSDQLAGANSYEQYFGPGTRLTVT.

In this sample, this clone turned up once. The rearrangement links TRBV11-2 to TRBJ2-5, with a weak D call TRBD1 (5 bases). The CDR3 sequence is 14 residues long. The germline gives CDR1 SGHAT, CDR2 FQNNGV. Trimming removed 4 bases at V and 5 bases at J, with 14 bases between. Here the CDR3 reads CASSSRQGVETQYF. The CDR3 coding sequence is TGTGCCAGCAGCTCCAGGCAGGGTGTCGAGACCCAGTACTTC.

The chain carries TRBV29-1 and TRBJ2-3, with D possibly being TRBD1 (5 bases). V was cut by 4 bases and J by 2 bases, with 16 bases left in between. This CDR3 has 15 amino acids. Germline assignment: CDR1 SQVTM and CDR2 ANQGSEA. The CDR3 DNA is TGCAGCGTTGTTTTCGTGGACACCTTCACAGATACGCAGTATTTT. It specifies CSVVFVDTFTDTQYF.

The chain recombines TRBV7-9 with TRBJ2-4, with a tentative D call TRBD2 (6 bases). Germline V lookup: CDR1 SEHNR, CDR2 FQNEAQ (reference sequence). V lost 1 base to trimming and J lost 3 bases, with 10 bases between them. This CDR3 has 15 residues. The CDR3 is CASSLVGGFKNIQYF. CDR3 in DNA: TGTGCCAGCAGCTTAGTGGGGGGATTCAAAAACATTCAGTACTTC.

The V gene is TRBV2, the J gene TRBJ1-3, with D hard to call. The CDR3 is 16 residues long. Germline V gene data show CDR1 as SNHLY and CDR2 as FYNNEI. Trimming pared 7 bases from V and 0 bases from J, leaving 16 bases between. The DNA of the CDR3 is TGTGCCAGCAATCCCCCCAGGCAGAGCTCTGGAAACACCATATATTTT. This gives the protein CASNPPRQSSGNTIYF.

In the case of this clone: One junction end disagrees with the germline gene, perhaps due to a read error. The chain joins TRBV7-2 to TRBJ1-3, with D possibly being TRBD1 (6 bases). This CDR3 is built from 16 residues. Looked up from germline, CDR1 is SGHTA and CDR2 is FQGNSA. The CDR3 DNA reads as TGTGCCAGCACCTTATGGGGACAAGCCTCTGGAAACACCATATATTTT. Amino acid sequence: CASTLWGQASGNTIYF.

The CDR3 nucleotides are TGTGCCAGCAGTTACTACAGGATCGAAAGCACAGATACGCAGTATTTT. It codes for CASSYYRIESTDTQYF. The chain joins TRBV6-5 to TRBJ2-3; D possibly corresponds to TRBD1 (5 bases). Trimming removed 1 base from V and 0 bases from J, with 11 bases in between. From germline, CDR1 is MNHEY and CDR2 SVGAGI. The CDR3 has 16 amino acids.